One and the same sample provided the 20 T cell receptor beta chains below, sequenced in a study of shared clonotypes between healthy human individuals. TCRdb's copy holds only in-frame clones and misses some; the assay was immunoSEQ multiplex PCR. The sample carries roughly 1,000,000 clones, approximately 80% recorded once. What was sequenced was memory CD4+ T cells from PBMCs. Sample subset: CD45RA-negative fraction. The receptor source for this set is a young man in good health. Some clones in this sample may be carry-over from other donors' samples.

V is TRBV4-3 and J is TRBJ2-5; maybe TRBD1 (6 bases). V was shortened by 0 bases and J by 4 bases, with 21 bases between the two germline ends. The CDR3 is made up of 18 amino acids. Germline V gene sequence: CDR1 LGHNA, CDR2 YSLEER. Here the CDR3 DNA reads TGCGCCAGCAGCCAAGATTCCCCCAGGGGCCATTTTAGAGAGACCCAGTACTTC. Its protein is CASSQDSPRGHFRETQYF.

The CDR3, as DNA: TGTGCCAGCAGCCTGAGGCTAGACACAGATACGCAGTATTTT. Translating it yields CASSLRLDTDTQYF. V is TRBV7-9 and J is TRBJ2-3; D is unclear. The V gene's germline CDR1 is SEHNR and CDR2 FQNEAQ (reference sequence). The CDR3 contains 14 residues. V lost 5 bases, J lost 2 bases, and 11 bases lay in between. The full variable domain, in which reference TRBV7-9 and TRBJ2-3 provide the parts outside the CDR3, is DTGVSQNPRHKITKRGQNVTFRCDPISEHNRLYWYRQTLGQGPEFLTYFQNEAQLEKSRLLSDRFSAERPKGSFSTLEIQRTEQGDSAMYLCASSLRLDTDTQYFGPGTRLTVL.

The chain links TRBV29-1 to TRBJ2-3; D might be TRBD2 (5 bases). With 4 bases removed from V and 1 base from J, the gap between germline ends came to 15 bases. The CDR3 totals 15 residues. Germline V gene data show CDR1 as SQVTM and CDR2 as ANQGSEA. The CDR3 DNA reads TGCAGCGTTGCGGGGATGGGGATCGGCACAGATACGCAGTATTTT. It codes for CSVAGMGIGTDTQYF.

The genes are TRBV10-3 and TRBJ1-2, with 7 bases that match TRBD1. The CDR3 spans 13 residues. Germline CDR1 ENHRY, CDR2 SYGVKD. Germline trimming cut 5 bases from V and 8 bases from J; bases unmatched to any gene: 8. As DNA, the CDR3 is TGTGCCATCAGTTCCTTGACAGGGCTGGGCTACACCTTC. It codes for CAISSLTGLGYTF.

Notes on this clone: A far larger clone is a single base away, which makes a read error likely. The CDR3 loop is CAISEGQGPSSNQPQHF. The CDR3 region has the DNA TGTGCCATCAGTGAGGGACAGGGGCCTTCAAGCAATCAGCCCCAGCATTTT. The chain is built from TRBV10-3 and TRBJ1-5; 9 bases agree with TRBD1. V lost 2 bases to trimming and J lost 1 base; unmatched junction nucleotides: 6. Germline CDR1 reads ENHRY; CDR2 reads SYGVKD. The CDR3 is made up of 17 amino acids.

This chain links TRBV6-5 with TRBJ1-5; D is unresolved. Trimming left V 2 bases short and J 5 bases short, with 10 bases between. Per the germline V gene, CDR1 is MNHEY and CDR2 is SVGAGI. The CDR3 is 14 residues long. Written as DNA, the CDR3 is TGTGCCAGCAGTTACGGTTACGGATATCAGCCCCAGCATTTT. Protein product: CASSYGYGYQPQHF.

V gene TRBV29-1 combines with J gene TRBJ2-7; 7 positions agree with TRBD1. This CDR3 is built from 11 residues. From germline, CDR1 is SQVTM and CDR2 ANQGSEA. After removal of 6 bases from V and 3 bases from J, the junction contained 2 bases not matched to a gene. The CDR3 loop is CSVRDSYEQYF. The CDR3 bases are TGCAGCGTCCGGGACAGCTACGAGCAGTACTTC.

The chain has TRBV29-1 and TRBJ2-1; 13 bases are a match to TRBD2. This CDR3 region has 18 residues. Germline assignment: CDR1 SQVTM and CDR2 ANQGSEA. The ends lost 3 bases at V and 4 bases at J; junction bases unmatched: 12. The CDR3 DNA reads TGCAGCGTTGATGAGCTGGGACCGGGACTAGCGGGATACAATGAGCAGTTCTTC. Its protein product is CSVDELGPGLAGYNEQFF.

The chain is built from TRBV29-1 and TRBJ1-3, with 7 nucleotides matching TRBD1. Germline CDR1 is SQVTM and CDR2 is ANQGSEA. This CDR3 contains 15 residues. V lost 4 bases to trimming and J lost 1 base; unmatched junction nucleotides: 7. In DNA form, the CDR3 reads TGCAGCGTTGCCGGGACAGCACCTTCTGGAAACACCATATATTTT. It is translated as CSVAGTAPSGNTIYF.

This sequence joins TRBV5-1 and TRBJ1-1, with D possibly TRBD1 on 5 matching bases. CDR3 length: 14 residues. Trimming took 0 bases from V and 5 from J, leaving 11 bases between them. Germline CDR1 is SGHRS and CDR2 is YFSETQ. This chain's CDR3 is CASSLVGVETEAFF. CDR3 DNA: TGCGCCAGCAGCTTGGTAGGGGTTGAAACTGAAGCTTTCTTT.

The V and J genes are TRBV6-1 and TRBJ2-7; either TRBD1 or TRBD2 may fit D (7 bases each). Germline values: CDR1 MNHNS, CDR2 SASEGT. The CDR3 is made up of 15 amino acids. V was pared by 5 bases and J by 2 bases, with 16 bases between. The CDR3 reads CASSRQGGTPYEQYF. CDR3 nucleotide sequence: TGTGCCAGCAGTCGACAGGGAGGGACCCCCTACGAGCAGTACTTC.

This clone was found many times. The chain has TRBV11-2 and TRBJ2-1, with 10 bases matching TRBD1. Germline lookup yields CDR1 SGHAT and CDR2 FQNNGV. The J segment lost 6 bases and the V segment lost 5 bases, leaving 10 bases of the junction unmatched. The CDR3 is made up of 16 amino acids. The CDR3: CASSPDRDRGSNEQFF. For the CDR3, the DNA is TGTGCCAGCAGCCCGGACCGGGACAGGGGTAGCAATGAGCAGTTCTTC.

This clone was found a few times. The genes are TRBV27 and TRBJ2-1, with TRBD2 identical over 8 bases. The CDR3 contains 15 residues. The trim removed 2 bases at V and 4 bases at J, leaving 4 bases unmatched. Looked up from germline, CDR1 is MNHEY and CDR2 is SMNVEV (reference sequence). The CDR3 here is CASSLLREAYNEQFF. The DNA of the CDR3 is TGTGCCAGCAGTTTACTGCGGGAGGCGTACAATGAGCAGTTCTTC.

This clone came up a few times. This chain uses TRBV28 with TRBJ1-1; no definite D call. The V end lost 7 bases, the J end lost 2 bases, and 8 bases lay between the germline ends. Germline CDR1 and CDR2: MDHEN and SYDVKM. CDR3 length equals 12 residues. The CDR3 spells CASNLGNTEAFF. DNA of the CDR3: TGTGCCAGCAACCTCGGTAACACTGAAGCTTTCTTT.

The J gene is TRBJ1-2, the V gene TRBV7-8; 7 bases line up with TRBD1. Trimming took 8 bases from V and 2 from J; bases not matched to a gene: 11. This CDR3 comprises 15 residues. Germline V CDR1 and CDR2: SGHVS, FQNEAQ. CDR3 residues: CASGYTGQPNYGYTF. In nucleotides, the CDR3 is TGTGCCAGCGGGTATACGGGACAGCCCAACTATGGCTACACCTTC.

The chain employs TRBV27 and TRBJ1-5; weak D call: TRBD1 (6 bases). The V end lost 6 bases, the J end lost 4 bases, and 13 bases lay between the germline ends. Germline V lookup: CDR1 MNHEY, CDR2 SMNVEV (reference sequence). The CDR3 runs 14 residues. The CDR3 nucleotides read TGTGCCAGCAGCCCCTCGAGGGGGAATCAGCCCCAGCATTTT. It codes for CASSPSRGNQPQHF.

The gene calls are TRBV5-1 and TRBJ1-6; 7 nucleotides align to TRBD1. CDR3 length: 16 amino acids. V shed 5 bases, J shed 5 bases, and the junction held 10 bases outside the gene matches. The V gene's germline CDR1 is SGHRS and CDR2 YFSETQ. The CDR3 DNA is TGCGCCAGCAGGCAAAACTACGGGACAGATAATTCACCCCTCCACTTT. This translates into CASRQNYGTDNSPLHF.

Worth noting for this clone: One junction end disagrees with the germline gene, perhaps due to a read error. The rearrangement links TRBV7-8 to TRBJ2-1; perhaps D is TRBD1 or TRBD2 (5 bases each). Germline V gene lookup returns CDR1 SGHVS and CDR2 FQNEAQ. The CDR3 consists of 14 residues. CDR3 loop: CAGSPPGRRDEQFF. The CDR3 coding sequence is TGTGCCGGCAGCCCCCCGGGACGGCGGGATGAGCAGTTCTTC. The entire variable domain, with the rest obtained from reference TRBV7-8 and TRBJ2-1, is as follows: GAGVSQSPRYKVAKRGQDVALRCDPISGHVSLFWYQQALGQGPEFLTYFQNEAQLDKSGLPSDRFFAERPEGSVSTLKIQRTQQEDSAVYLCAGSPPGRRDEQFFGPGTRLTVL.

Comments on this clone: One junction end disagrees with the germline gene, perhaps due to a read error. Within the sample, other DNA sequences also encode this same CDR3. The chain employs TRBV2 and TRBJ2-7; the D gene is possibly TRBD1 (5 bases). In germline, CDR1 is SNHLY, CDR2 FYNNEI. CDR3 size: 13 residues. The CDR3 sequence: CASSEDRAYEQYF. CDR3 nucleotide sequence: TGTGCCAGCAGCGAAGACAGAGCCTACGAGCAGTACTTC.

The chain employs TRBV7-2 and TRBJ2-3; 7 positions agree with TRBD1. From germline, CDR1 is SGHTA and CDR2 FQGNSA. After removal of 3 bases from V and 0 bases from J, the junction contained 9 bases not matched to a gene. This CDR3 has 17 amino acids. The CDR3 coding sequence is TGTGCCAGCAGCTTGCTGGGGACAGTCTCTAGCACAGATACGCAGTATTTT. Protein sequence: CASSLLGTVSSTDTQYF.